These 17 T cell receptor beta chains were all obtained from the same sample, sequenced in a study of Ad26.COV2.S vaccination and SARS-CoV-2 variants. Assay: immunoSEQ multiplex PCR; the TCRdb copy retains only in-frame clones and omits some. The sample consists of around 340,000 clones, around 89% of them appearing once. Treatment in this sample: around 19 received Ad26.COV2.S at low or high dose, single or two shots; roughly five received placebo; per-sample allocation not given. Collection of the samples took place on day 63 after the first injection of vaccine or placebo. Sequenced here: peripheral blood, sampled in a trial of Ad26.COV2.S vaccine versus placebo. Receptors were obtained from a person aged 18-60 years who received the Ad26.COV2.S COVID-19 vaccine or a placebo.

The chain couples TRBV28 to TRBJ1-4; D not certain. Trimming removed 2 bases at V and 4 bases at J, with 8 bases between. This CDR3 comprises 14 residues. Per germline, CDR1 MDHEN and CDR2 SYDVKM. The CDR3 bases are TGTGCCAGCAGTTTAAGCCAGGTTAATGAAAAACTGTTTTTT. Its protein product is CASSLSQVNEKLFF.

This chain connects TRBV6-5 to TRBJ2-7, with 7 positions matching TRBD1. The junction had 8 bases not matched to a gene; V was cut back by 0 bases and J by 6 bases. The length of the CDR3 is 15 residues. Germline assignment: CDR1 MNHEY and CDR2 SVGAGI. The CDR3 DNA reads as TGTGCCAGCAGTTACTCGAGAGACAGGGTGAGCGAGCAGTACTTC. Translated: CASSYSRDRVSEQYF.

The chain combines TRBV5-4 with TRBJ1-2; the D is unclear. This CDR3 has 13 residues. Trimming stripped 5 bases from V and 8 bases from J, with 16 bases between. Germline V gene data show CDR1 as SGHNT and CDR2 as YYREEE (reference sequence). CDR3 DNA sequence: TGTGCCAGCAGGGGTCTTAACTTTGAAGGCTACACCTTC. This gives the protein CASRGLNFEGYTF.

CDR3 DNA: TGCGCCAGCAGCCAAGGGGACAGTTATAATTCACCCCTCCACTTT. It is translated as CASSQGDSYNSPLHF. The chain combines TRBV4-3 with TRBJ1-6, with 7 bases matching TRBD1. The J segment lost 4 bases and the V segment lost 1 base, leaving 1 base of the junction unmatched. There are 15 residues in the CDR3. Germline lookup yields CDR1 LGHNA and CDR2 YSLEER.

The CDR3 DNA reads as TGTGCCAGCAGCCAAGGGTCAACAGGGAACACTGAAGCTTTCTTT. Its translation is CASSQGSTGNTEAFF. V usage is TRBV3-1 (or the pseudogene TRBV3-2) and J usage is TRBJ1-1, with D maybe TRBD1 (5 bases). Germline assignment: CDR1 LGHDT and CDR2 YNNKEL (reference sequence). Deletions cut 1 base from V and 1 base from J, with 10 bases between. The CDR3 length is 15 residues.

The gene calls are TRBV9 and TRBJ2-5, with 7 positions matching TRBD2. CDR1 and CDR2 from the germline V gene are SGDLS and YYNGEE. V lost 4 bases, J lost 5 bases, and 11 bases stayed unmatched. The CDR3 contains 15 residues. CDR3 sequence reads: CASSYRTRSDETQYF. As DNA, the CDR3 is TGTGCCAGCAGCTACAGGACTAGATCGGATGAGACCCAGTACTTC.

This clone was recorded once. This rearrangement joins TRBV7-6 to TRBJ2-1; 8 bases line up with TRBD2. J was trimmed by 4 bases and V by 6 bases; bases with no gene match: 11. Germline assignment: CDR1 SGHVS and CDR2 FNYEAQ. The CDR3 is 16 amino acids. The CDR3 bases are TGTGCCAGCAGTCCAGCGGGACTAGGGAATTACAATGAGCAGTTCTTC. Amino acid sequence: CASSPAGLGNYNEQFF.

V and J are TRBV6-5 and TRBJ1-1, with 9 bases that match TRBD1. CDR3 length equals 14 residues. J was trimmed by 4 bases and V by 7 bases; bases with no gene match: 7. Germline lookup yields CDR1 MNHEY and CDR2 SVGAGI. The CDR3 protein is CASKRATGGTEAFF. The CDR3 DNA reads as TGTGCCAGCAAAAGAGCGACAGGGGGCACTGAAGCTTTCTTT.

The chain recombines TRBV19 with TRBJ1-2; TRBD1 is a possible D gene (5 bases). The CDR3 is 16 residues long. Germline CDR1 and CDR2: LNHDA and SQIVND (reference sequence). V lost 6 bases, J lost 6 bases, and 23 bases lay in between. The CDR3 DNA reads TGTGCCAGTAGATCAAACTCGCAGTGGGGGGTCGATGGCTACACCTTC. Encoded protein: CASRSNSQWGVDGYTF.

Note on this clone: Other DNA sequences from this sample encode an identical CDR3 as well. This chain joins TRBV30 and TRBJ1-1; the D is unclear. The germline V and J ends were trimmed by 5 bases and 4 bases, with 11 bases remaining between them. CDR1 is GTSNPN and CDR2 is SVGIG in the germline V gene (reference sequence). The CDR3 extends over 12 amino acids. CDR3 region: CAWSPSVTEAFF. In DNA, the CDR3 is TGTGCCTGGTCCCCCAGTGTCACTGAAGCTTTCTTT. Looking up the rest from reference TRBV30 and TRBJ1-1 gives the full variable domain: SQTIHQWPATLVQPVGSPLSLECTVEGTSNPNLYWYRQAAGRGLQLLFYSVGIGQISSEVPQNLSASRPQDRQFILSSKKLLLSDSGFYLCAWSPSVTEAFFGQGTRLTVV.

This chain joins TRBV7-9 and TRBJ1-1; D remains unclear. The germline CDR1 and CDR2 sequences are SEHNR and FQNEAQ (reference sequence). The CDR3 consists of 15 residues. Trimming took 1 base from V and 0 from J, leaving 9 bases between them. The CDR3 DNA reads as TGTGCCAGCAGCTTAGAAGGGTACTTGAACACTGAAGCTTTCTTT. The encoded protein is CASSLEGYLNTEAFF.

This chain links TRBV19 with TRBJ1-5; D might be TRBD1 (5 bases). The CDR3 spans 15 residues. Germline CDR1 is LNHDA and CDR2 is SQIVND (reference sequence). Trimming pared 1 base from V and 4 bases from J, leaving 11 bases between. The CDR3 DNA follows: TGTGCCAGTAGTATAGGCGACAGACTTAATCAGCCCCAGCATTTT. Protein sequence: CASSIGDRLNQPQHF.

The chain joins TRBV6-2 or TRBV6-3 to TRBJ2-7, with D possibly being TRBD2 (7 bases). Deletions cut 2 bases from V and 3 bases from J, with 14 bases between. There are 15 residues in the CDR3. Germline V gene data show CDR1 as MNHEY and CDR2 as SVGEGT. This chain's CDR3 is CASSYGSGGFYEQYF. The CDR3 DNA reads TGTGCCAGCAGTTACGGGTCGGGGGGCTTCTACGAGCAGTACTTC.

This chain connects TRBV6-1 to TRBJ1-3; D uncertain. The V end was cut by 2 bases, the J end by 8 bases, with 10 bases between. The CDR3 has 13 amino acids. Germline lookup yields CDR1 MNHNS and CDR2 SASEGT. CDR3 nucleotides: TGTGCCAGCAGTGAAATCACGAGGGACACCATATATTTT. Its translation: CASSEITRDTIYF.

The chain employs TRBV5-4 and TRBJ1-2, with 8 bases matching TRBD1. The CDR3 sequence is 15 residues long. Germline-derived CDR1 and CDR2 are SGHNT and YYREEE (reference sequence). After removal of 2 bases from V and 5 bases from J, the junction contained 8 bases not matched to a gene. CDR3 region: CASSFFDRGVYGYTF. CDR3 DNA: TGTGCCAGCAGCTTTTTTGACAGGGGTGTGTATGGCTACACCTTC.

Only a few counts were recorded for this clone. The chain carries TRBV5-5 and TRBJ1-5, with TRBD1 identical over 7 bases. Germline-derived CDR1 and CDR2 are SGHKS and YYEKEE (reference sequence). The CDR3 is 16 residues long. V was clipped by 4 bases and J by 4 bases; unmatched bases: 11. This CDR3 is CASSKGTELPNQPQHF. CDR3 sequence (DNA): TGTGCCAGCAGCAAAGGGACAGAGCTGCCTAATCAGCCCCAGCATTTT. Complete variable domain (other parts from reference TRBV5-5 and TRBJ1-5): DAGVTQSPTHLIKTRGQQVTLRCSPISGHKSVSWYQQVLGQGPQFIFQYYEKEERGRGNFPDRFSARQFPNYSSELNVNALLLGDSALYLCASSKGTELPNQPQHFGDGTRLSIL.

The CDR3 loop is CASSLGAAGELFF. DNA of the CDR3: TGTGCCAGCAGCCTGGGTGCAGCCGGGGAGCTGTTTTTT. The chain is built from TRBV3-1 (or the pseudogene TRBV3-2) and TRBJ2-2, with D hard to call. Trimming stripped 4 bases from V and 6 bases from J, with 9 bases between. This CDR3 is 13 amino acids long. The germline V gene encodes CDR1 LGHDT and CDR2 YNNKEL (reference sequence).